This T cell receptor (beta chain) was sequenced for a study of beta chain features in type 1 diabetes. Study as a whole: Patients and healthy donors were similar in age, gender and cell yields.

As every portion of the isolated RNA was reverse transcribed, the sequencing read expressed TCRB transcripts. TCRdb's copy holds only in-frame clones and misses some; the assay was immunoSEQ multiplex PCR. The sample yields hundreds of thousands of clones, about 30% seen once. Purity above 95% was achieved in all sorted populations. The CDR3 totals 14 residues. CDR1 is SGHDN and CDR2 is FVKESK in the germline V gene. V was pared by 5 bases and J by 1 base, with 11 bases between. The V call is TRBV14, the J call TRBJ2-5, with a weak D call TRBD2 (6 bases). This sequence originates from a young man in good health. The specimen was naive CD4+ T cells from blood. The CDR3 nucleotides read TGTGCCAGCAGCGGCACTAGCATCCAAGAGACCCAGTACTTC. Translating gives CASSGTSIQETQYF.